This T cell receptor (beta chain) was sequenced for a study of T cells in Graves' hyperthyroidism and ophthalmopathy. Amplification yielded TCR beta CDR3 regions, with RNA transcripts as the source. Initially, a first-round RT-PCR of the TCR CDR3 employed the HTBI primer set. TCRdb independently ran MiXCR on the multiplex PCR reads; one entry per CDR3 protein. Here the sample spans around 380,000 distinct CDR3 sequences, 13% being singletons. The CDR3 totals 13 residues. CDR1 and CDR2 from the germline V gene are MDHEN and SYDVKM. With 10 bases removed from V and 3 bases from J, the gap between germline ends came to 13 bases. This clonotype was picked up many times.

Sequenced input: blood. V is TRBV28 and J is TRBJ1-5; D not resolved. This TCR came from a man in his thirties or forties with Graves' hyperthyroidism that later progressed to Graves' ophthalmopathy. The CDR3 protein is CANSGLSNQPQHF. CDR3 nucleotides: TGTGCCAACAGCGGCCTATCCAATCAGCCCCAGCATTTT.